This TCR beta chain was captured in a study of post-analysis software for immune sequencing data. This clonotype has more than one count but fewer than ten. The antigen is not known. General observations from the study: Patients carried 4 or 5 TRBV segments more frequently than controls did, and TRBV5-6, TRBV5-1 and TRBV20-1 were among them.

J was trimmed by 2 bases and V by 1 base; bases with no gene match: 8. CDR1 and CDR2 from the germline V gene are DFQATT and SNEGSKA (reference sequence). This CDR3 has 16 residues. The library was made from cDNA and included unique molecular identifiers. MiXCR was run by TCRdb on the PCR reads, yielding one entry per CDR3 protein. This sample carries approximately 730,000 distinct CDR3 sequences, just over 45% of them seen once, and the ten largest clones take roughly 4.9%. This sequence joins TRBV20-1 and TRBJ2-5; 9 positions match TRBD1. The sequence was obtained from a girl aged 5 to 17 with multiple sclerosis. Sequences were obtained from blood. CDR3 sequence reads: CSARAEDRGDQETQYF. CDR3 nucleotides: TGCAGTGCTAGAGCCGAAGACAGGGGGGATCAAGAGACCCAGTACTTC.